This record covers a single T cell receptor (beta chain). What it binds is unknown. The survey-level immunoSEQ assay was used. Clones were sequenced by immunoSEQ multiplex PCR, and TCRdb holds only the in-frame ones, with some missing. Of some 44,000 clones in the sample, about 80% were seen once. The data were obtained in a study of fetal regulatory T cell absence and autoimmunity. Broader study findings: The oligoclonal enrichment was interpreted as supporting antigen-driven pancreatic autoimmunity before birth in IPEX syndrome. Compared with cord blood, pancreas showed oligoclonal TCR enrichment, some clones over 100-fold.

After removal of 0 bases from V and 2 bases from J, the junction contained 4 bases not matched to a gene. This CDR3 comprises 15 residues. Germline loops: CDR1 MNHEY, CDR2 SVGAGI. This chain uses TRBV6-5 with TRBJ2-7, with 7 bases identical to TRBD1. The sequencing sample was made of cord blood. The origin of this receptor is a newborn boy with IPEX syndrome. CDR3 DNA: TGTGCCAGCAGTTACTCCCCCGGGACAGCCTACGAGCAGTACTTC. As protein: CASSYSPGTAYEQYF.